This TCR beta chain comes out of a study of blood T cell repertoires in COVID-19. Original handling: For nucleated cells, counts were estimated from reference gene primer amplification. The table came from immunoSEQ multiplex PCR; TCRdb's copy has only in-frame clones and leaves some out. Clone size and the V and J calls come from that table; the DNA yielded D and trimming. Among about 47,000 clones listed, about 90% were seen once. The CDR3 is made up of 18 amino acids. Trimming removed 2 bases at V and 0 bases at J, with 18 bases between. CDR1 is SGHAT, CDR2 FQNNGV, per germline. What was sequenced was peripheral blood. This receptor was obtained from a man older than 75 with active or convalescent COVID-19. The chain carries TRBV11-2 and TRBJ2-3, with a tentative D call TRBD2 (5 bases). CDR3 sequence (DNA): TGTGCCAGCAGCTTAAGGCCTAGCCCCCATCCTAGCACAGATACGCAGTATTTT. Encoded protein: CASSLRPSPHPSTDTQYF.